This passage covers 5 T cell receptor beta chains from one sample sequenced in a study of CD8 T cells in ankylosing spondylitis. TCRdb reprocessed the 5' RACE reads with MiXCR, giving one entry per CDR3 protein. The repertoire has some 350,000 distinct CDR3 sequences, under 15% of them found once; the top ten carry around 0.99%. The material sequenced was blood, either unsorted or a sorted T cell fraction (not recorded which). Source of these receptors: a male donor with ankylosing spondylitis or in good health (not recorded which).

This CDR3 reads CASSLDSGGTDTQYF. The DNA of the CDR3 is TGTGCCAGCAGCTTAGATAGCGGAGGCACAGATACGCAGTATTTT. This chain links TRBV11-2 with TRBJ2-3, with D maybe TRBD2 (6 bases). This CDR3 is 15 amino acids long. With 0 bases removed from V and 1 base from J, the gap between germline ends came to 8 bases. CDR1 and CDR2 from the germline V gene are SGHAT and FQNNGV.

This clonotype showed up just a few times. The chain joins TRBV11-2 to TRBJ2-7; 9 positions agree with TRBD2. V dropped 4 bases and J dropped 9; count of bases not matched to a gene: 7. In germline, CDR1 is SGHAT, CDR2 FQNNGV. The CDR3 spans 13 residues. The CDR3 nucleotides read TGTGCCAGCAGCTCCCCGATAGCGGGGGCGCAGTACTTC. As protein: CASSSPIAGAQYF.

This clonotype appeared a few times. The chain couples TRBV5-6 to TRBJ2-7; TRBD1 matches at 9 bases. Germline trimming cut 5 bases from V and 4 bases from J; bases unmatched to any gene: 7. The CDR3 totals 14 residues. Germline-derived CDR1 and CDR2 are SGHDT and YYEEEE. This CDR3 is CASRLQGAAYEQYF. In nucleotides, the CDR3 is TGTGCCAGCAGGTTACAGGGGGCAGCGTACGAGCAGTACTTC.

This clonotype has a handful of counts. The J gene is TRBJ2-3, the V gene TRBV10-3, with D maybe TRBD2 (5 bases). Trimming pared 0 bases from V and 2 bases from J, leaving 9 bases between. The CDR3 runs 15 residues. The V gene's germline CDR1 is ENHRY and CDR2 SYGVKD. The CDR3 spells CAISESGKVTDTQYF. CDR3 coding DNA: TGTGCCATCAGTGAGTCCGGGAAGGTCACAGATACGCAGTATTTT.

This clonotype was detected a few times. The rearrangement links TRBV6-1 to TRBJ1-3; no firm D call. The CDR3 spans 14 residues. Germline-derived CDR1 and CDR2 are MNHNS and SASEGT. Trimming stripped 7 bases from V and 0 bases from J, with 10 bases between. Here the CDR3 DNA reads TGTGCCAGCATCCCTTCAGGCTCTGGAAACACCATATATTTT. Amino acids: CASIPSGSGNTIYF.